What follows are 32 T cell receptor beta chains derived from one specimen sequenced in a study of T cell responses to AZD1222 COVID-19 vaccine. TCRdb's copy holds only in-frame clones and misses some; the assay was immunoSEQ multiplex PCR. Of 120,000 or so clones in the sample, about 92% are singletons; the top ten hold about 7.7%. This specimen was peripheral blood, taken 28 days after the second AZD1222 dose. The receptor source for this set is an adult who received the AZD1222 COVID-19 vaccine.

This clone was seen only once. The chain combines TRBV19 with TRBJ1-3; D not resolved. Trimming stripped 3 bases from V and 0 bases from J, with 12 bases between. The CDR3 consists of 16 residues. The germline CDR1 and CDR2 sequences are LNHDA and SQIVND (reference sequence). The CDR3 nucleotides are TGTGCCAGTAGTATTGGGCGGCAATACTCTGGAAACACCATATATTTT. Amino acids: CASSIGRQYSGNTIYF. Variable domain in full (rest from reference TRBV19 and TRBJ1-3): DGGITQSPKYLFRKEGQNVTLSCEQNLNHDAMYWYRQDPGQGLRLIYYSQIVNDFQKGDIAEGYSVSREKKESFPLTVTSAQKNPTAFYLCASSIGRQYSGNTIYFGEGSWLTVV.

The V call is TRBV21-1, the J call TRBJ1-6. TRBV21-1 is tagged as a pseudogene. This CDR3 is built from 16 residues. The CDR3 DNA sequence: TGTGCCAGCAGCAAGTTATCGGGACTCTATAATTCACCCCTCCACTTT. This encodes CASSKLSGLYNSPLHF.

This clone has a handful of counts. The rearrangement uses TRBV6-5 and TRBJ1-1; no firm D call. V lost 5 bases, J lost 3 bases, and 16 bases lay in between. Germline V CDR1 and CDR2: MNHEY, SVGAGI. The CDR3 totals 15 residues. CDR3 nucleotide sequence: TGTGCCAGCAGTATTGACCGGTTTGGGGACACTGAAGCTTTCTTT. Its protein is CASSIDRFGDTEAFF.

V is TRBV10-3 and J is TRBJ1-2; D gene uncertain. V dropped 1 base and J dropped 8 bases, with 11 bases sitting between them. CDR3 size: 13 residues. From germline, CDR1 is ENHRY and CDR2 SYGVKD. CDR3 DNA sequence: TGTGCCATCAGTGAGTTTGGCAGAGGGGGCTACACCTTC. This gives the protein CAISEFGRGGYTF.

The rearrangement uses TRBV7-9 and TRBJ2-7; D is possibly TRBD1 (6 bases). CDR3 length: 11 residues. The germline CDR1 and CDR2 sequences are SEHNR and FQNEAQ (reference sequence). Trimming removed 2 bases from V and 12 bases from J, with 11 bases in between. The CDR3 spells CASSLSGGWYF. As DNA, the CDR3 is TGTGCCAGCAGCTTATCTGGGGGCTGGTACTTC.

This chain uses TRBV2 with TRBJ1-2; 12 bases map to TRBD1. J was trimmed by 2 bases and V by 3 bases; bases with no gene match: 7. This CDR3 has 17 residues. Germline CDR1 and CDR2: SNHLY and FYNNEI. This CDR3 reads CASSDTWGQGANYGYTF. The CDR3 coding sequence is TGTGCCAGCAGTGATACTTGGGGACAGGGGGCAAACTATGGCTACACCTTC.

The chain combines TRBV12-5 with TRBJ2-1; D call uncertain. The V gene lost 1 base and the J gene lost 10 bases, with 5 bases spanning the gap. CDR1 and CDR2 (germline): LGHNT, FRNRAP. This CDR3 is built from 11 residues. The CDR3 sequence: CASGLGSEQFF. The CDR3 bases are TGTGCTAGTGGTTTGGGCAGCGAGCAGTTCTTC.

The chain links TRBV15 to TRBJ1-5; 7 bases line up with TRBD1. This CDR3 is built from 13 residues. In germline, CDR1 is LNHNV, CDR2 YYDKDF (reference sequence). The junction had 9 bases not matched to a gene; V was cut back by 7 bases and J by 9 bases. CDR3: CATNKDRVGPQHF. CDR3 bases: TGTGCCACCAACAAAGACAGGGTCGGGCCCCAGCATTTT.

The chain carries TRBV28 and TRBJ1-1; D is undetermined. CDR1 is MDHEN, CDR2 SYDVKM, per germline. The CDR3 spans 13 residues. Trimming pared 1 base from V and 9 bases from J, leaving 12 bases between. CDR3 coding DNA: TGTGCCAGCAGTTTATCTAACAAGAGGCAAGCTTTCTTT. Translating gives CASSLSNKRQAFF.

V and J are TRBV19 and TRBJ2-6; no clear D. The germline V and J ends were trimmed by 3 bases and 0 bases, with 6 bases remaining between them. The CDR3 sequence is 15 residues long. Germline V gives CDR1 LNHDA, CDR2 SQIVND (reference sequence). CDR3 residues: CASSIGRSGANVLTF. The CDR3, as DNA: TGTGCCAGTAGTATTGGGCGCTCTGGGGCCAACGTCCTGACTTTC.

The CDR3 region is CASSRSMNTEAFF. The DNA for the CDR3 is TGTGCCAGTAGTAGGTCCATGAACACTGAAGCTTTCTTT. This sequence joins TRBV19 and TRBJ1-1; D call uncertain. This CDR3 contains 13 residues. The germline V and J ends were trimmed by 4 bases and 0 bases, with 6 bases remaining between them. Germline loops: CDR1 LNHDA, CDR2 SQIVND (reference sequence).

This sequence joins TRBV19 and TRBJ1-5; D uncertain. The CDR3 is 13 amino acids. Germline V CDR1 and CDR2: LNHDA, SQIVND (reference sequence). V dropped 10 bases and J dropped 4 bases, with 14 bases sitting between them. CDR3 nucleotide sequence: TGTGCCACCAGAGGGCCCGGGAATCAGCCCCAGCATTTT. Protein product: CATRGPGNQPQHF.

This clone was counted between two and nine times. The genes are TRBV28 and TRBJ2-2; D possibly corresponds to TRBD1 (5 bases). CDR1 is MDHEN and CDR2 is SYDVKM in the germline V gene. The CDR3 length is 11 residues. V shed 6 bases and J shed 7 bases, with 6 bases lying between them. This chain's CDR3 is CASRGLGELFF. The CDR3 DNA follows: TGTGCCAGCAGGGGGCTCGGGGAGCTGTTTTTT.

V usage is TRBV2 and J usage is TRBJ2-3; 7 positions agree with TRBD1. The V gene end was trimmed by 5 bases and the J gene end by 0 bases; junction bases not matched to a gene: 8. Looked up from germline, CDR1 is SNHLY and CDR2 is FYNNEI. The CDR3 is 16 amino acids. This CDR3 is CASSTPDRSSTDTQYF. The CDR3 DNA reads TGTGCCAGCAGTACACCGGACAGGTCTAGCACAGATACGCAGTATTTT. The entire variable domain, with the rest obtained from reference TRBV2 and TRBJ2-3, is as follows: EPEVTQTPSHQVTQMGQEVILRCVPISNHLYFYWYRQILGQKVEFLVSFYNNEISEKSEIFDDQFSVERPDGSNFTLKIRSTKLEDSAMYFCASSTPDRSSTDTQYFGPGTRLTVL.

The chain uses TRBV3-1 (or the pseudogene TRBV3-2) and TRBJ1-5; D unclear. Germline CDR1 is LGHDT and CDR2 is YNNKEL (reference sequence). Trimming left V 1 base short and J 0 bases short, with 7 bases between. The length of the CDR3 is 15 residues. CDR3 region: CASSQGASSNQPQHF. CDR3 DNA sequence: TGTGCCAGCAGCCAAGGAGCCAGTAGCAATCAGCCCCAGCATTTT.

The J gene is TRBJ1-1, the V gene TRBV2; D not certain. V dropped 6 bases and J dropped 3 bases, with 5 bases sitting between them. CDR1 and CDR2 (germline): SNHLY, FYNNEI. The CDR3 has 11 residues. The CDR3 region is CASSTYTEAFF. CDR3 sequence (DNA): TGTGCCAGCAGCACCTACACTGAAGCTTTCTTT.

V and J are TRBV24-1 and TRBJ2-2, with D unclear. V lost 7 bases to trimming and J lost 3 bases, with 17 bases between them. The CDR3 length is 16 residues. The germline V gene encodes CDR1 KGHDR and CDR2 SFDVKD. The CDR3 nucleotides read TGTGCCACCAGCCCCTTCCCCCAGGTATACACCGGGGAGCTGTTTTTT. It encodes CATSPFPQVYTGELFF.

V usage is TRBV5-1 and J usage is TRBJ1-6; 12 bases match TRBD1. This CDR3 spans 18 amino acids. Trimming took 0 bases from V and 2 from J; bases not matched to a gene: 3. Per germline, CDR1 SGHRS and CDR2 YFSETQ. CDR3 loop: CASSLVGTGGAYNSPLHF. The DNA of the CDR3 is TGCGCCAGCAGCTTGGTTGGGACAGGGGGCGCCTATAATTCACCCCTCCACTTT. The full variable domain, completed using reference TRBV5-1 and TRBJ1-6, is KAGVTQTPRYLIKTRGQQVTLSCSPISGHRSVSWYQQTPGQGLQFLFEYFSETQRNKGNFPGRFSGRQFSNSRSEMNVSTLELGDSALYLCASSLVGTGGAYNSPLHFGNGTRLTVT.

This clone showed up just once. The chain employs TRBV15 and TRBJ1-6; D remains unclear. V was clipped by 0 bases and J by 15 bases, with 12 bases between them. This CDR3 is 13 amino acids long. Germline CDR1 is LNHNV and CDR2 is YYDKDF (reference sequence). For the CDR3, the DNA is TGTGCCACCAGCAGAGATTACCCGGTTCGCCTCCACTTT. This translates into CATSRDYPVRLHF.

The chain's CDR3 is CASTEGPGTDEAFF. Here the CDR3 DNA reads TGCGCCAGCACCGAGGGCCCCGGGACAGATGAAGCTTTCTTT. This chain uses TRBV5-1 with TRBJ1-1, with 7 bases that match TRBD1. The V segment lost 6 bases and the J segment 7 bases; nucleotides outside the gene matches: 12. Germline CDR1 SGHRS, CDR2 YFSETQ. This CDR3 spans 14 amino acids.

The rearrangement joins TRBV5-6 to TRBJ2-7, with D perhaps TRBD1 (6 bases). The CDR3 spans 12 residues. CDR1 SGHDT and CDR2 YYEEEE come from the germline V gene. Trimming removed 3 bases from V and 4 bases from J, with 8 bases in between. As DNA, the CDR3 is TGTGCCAGCAGCTGGGGACATTACGAGCAGTACTTC. Its translation is CASSWGHYEQYF.

The V and J genes are TRBV6-1 and TRBJ1-5, with TRBD1 matching 10 bases. The CDR3 has 15 amino acids. V lost 1 base to trimming and J lost 4 bases; unmatched junction nucleotides: 1. Germline values: CDR1 MNHNS, CDR2 SASEGT. The CDR3 DNA sequence: TGTGCCAGCAGTGAAGGACAGGGGGCGAATCAGCCCCAGCATTTT. Amino acid sequence: CASSEGQGANQPQHF.

This sequence joins TRBV5-1 and TRBJ1-1; D gene ambiguous. The CDR3 sequence is 13 residues long. Germline CDR1 is SGHRS and CDR2 is YFSETQ. Trimming pared 2 bases from V and 2 bases from J, leaving 7 bases between. The CDR3 DNA follows: TGCGCCAGCAGCTTCACGGATAACACTGAAGCTTTCTTT. As protein: CASSFTDNTEAFF.

The V gene is TRBV7-9, the J gene TRBJ1-6; 9 bases align to TRBD1. The CDR3 consists of 15 residues. CDR1 and CDR2 from the germline V gene are SEHNR and FQNEAQ (reference sequence). With 1 base clipped from V and 5 bases from J, the junction kept 0 bases outside the gene matches. CDR3 in DNA: TGTGCCAGCAGCTTAGGGACAGGGGATAATTCACCCCTCCACTTT. Protein: CASSLGTGDNSPLHF.

The chain uses TRBV7-2 and TRBJ2-2, with D possibly being TRBD1 (5 bases). Trimming removed 4 bases from V and 8 bases from J, with 11 bases in between. This CDR3 comprises 13 residues. Germline V gene sequence: CDR1 SGHTA, CDR2 FQGNSA. CDR3 DNA sequence: TGTGCCAGCAGCTCCAGGGTGGTGGGGGAGCTGTTTTTT. Protein: CASSSRVVGELFF.

The rearrangement links TRBV25-1 to TRBJ1-1; the D gene is possibly TRBD1 (6 bases). Germline assignment: CDR1 MGHDK and CDR2 SYGVNS. The CDR3 spans 15 residues. The V gene lost 4 bases and the J gene lost 1 base, with 13 bases spanning the gap. The DNA for the CDR3 is TGTGCCAGCAGTGGAGAATGGACAGAGAACACTGAAGCTTTCTTT. Translation gives CASSGEWTENTEAFF.

J is TRBJ2-1 and V is TRBV5-4; unclear D gene. The V end was cut by 0 bases, the J end by 0 bases, with 7 bases between. CDR1 and CDR2 from the germline V gene are SGHNT and YYREEE (reference sequence). The CDR3 extends over 15 amino acids. The CDR3 DNA follows: TGTGCCAGCAGCTTGGGCAGTAGCTCCTACAATGAGCAGTTCTTC. It encodes CASSLGSSSYNEQFF.

The genes are TRBV7-2 and TRBJ2-7, with TRBD2 matching over 9 bases. V was pared by 4 bases and J by 0 bases, with 7 bases of the junction left unmatched. Germline-derived CDR1 and CDR2 are SGHTA and FQGNSA. The CDR3 totals 16 residues. CDR3 nucleotides: TGTGCCAGCAGCTCCAGACTAGCGGATAGCTCCTACGAGCAGTACTTC. It yields the protein CASSSRLADSSYEQYF.

This sequence joins TRBV9 and TRBJ2-2; D is tentatively TRBD1 or TRBD2 (5 bases each). V was cut by 3 bases and J by 4 bases, with 13 bases left in between. Germline assignment: CDR1 SGDLS and CDR2 YYNGEE. CDR3 length: 15 amino acids. The chain's CDR3 is CASSAPTGPTGELFF. Written as DNA, the CDR3 is TGTGCCAGCAGCGCCCCGACGGGGCCCACCGGGGAGCTGTTTTTT.

V and J are TRBV10-3 and TRBJ1-4; TRBD1 might be the D (6 bases). The CDR3 consists of 15 residues. Germline V CDR1 and CDR2: ENHRY, SYGVKD. The V end was cut by 2 bases, the J end by 4 bases, with 11 bases between. The CDR3 sequence: CAISEPTGHNEKLFF. The CDR3 nucleotides read TGTGCCATCAGTGAGCCGACAGGTCATAATGAAAAACTGTTTTTT.

The chain recombines TRBV19 with TRBJ1-1; D is ambiguous. CDR3 size: 16 residues. Germline loops: CDR1 LNHDA, CDR2 SQIVND (reference sequence). V was clipped by 4 bases and J by 0 bases, with 15 bases between them. As DNA, the CDR3 is TGTGCCAGTAGTAACGTACCTACAGCCATGAACACTGAAGCTTTCTTT. Translating gives CASSNVPTAMNTEAFF.

The chain has TRBV11-2 and TRBJ2-2; D gene ambiguous. Trimming left V 3 bases short and J 1 base short, with 6 bases between. Germline lookup yields CDR1 SGHAT and CDR2 FQNNGV. This CDR3 has 14 residues. The CDR3 here is CASSFTENTGELFF. The CDR3 DNA follows: TGTGCCAGCAGCTTTACAGAGAACACCGGGGAGCTGTTTTTT. Combining the CDR3 with reference TRBV11-2 and TRBJ2-2 gives the whole variable domain EAGVAQSPRYKIIEKRQSVAFWCNPISGHATLYWYQQILGQGPKLLIQFQNNGVVDDSQLPKDRFSAERLKGVDSTLKIQPAKLEDSAVYLCASSFTENTGELFFGEGSRLTVL.